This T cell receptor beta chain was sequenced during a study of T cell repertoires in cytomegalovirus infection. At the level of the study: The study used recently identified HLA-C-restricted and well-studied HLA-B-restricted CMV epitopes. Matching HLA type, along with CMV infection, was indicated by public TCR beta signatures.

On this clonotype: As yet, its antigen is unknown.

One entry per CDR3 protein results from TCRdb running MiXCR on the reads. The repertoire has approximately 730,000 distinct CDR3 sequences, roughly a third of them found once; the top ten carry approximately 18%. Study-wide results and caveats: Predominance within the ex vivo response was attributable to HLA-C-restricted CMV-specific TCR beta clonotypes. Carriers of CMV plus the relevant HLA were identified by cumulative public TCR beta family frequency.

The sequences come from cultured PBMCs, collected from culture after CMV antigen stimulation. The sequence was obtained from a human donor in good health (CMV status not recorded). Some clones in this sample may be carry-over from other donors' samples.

CDR3: CASSEWLGGRYEQYF. CDR3 DNA: TGTGCCAGCAGTGAGTGGCTAGGGGGTCGATACGAGCAGTACTTC. The rearrangement joins TRBV2 to TRBJ2-7, with TRBD1 as a possible D gene (6 bases). V gave up 3 bases and J gave up 4 bases, with 16 bases separating them. Germline CDR1 and CDR2: SNHLY and FYNNEI. The CDR3 is 15 amino acids.